This T cell receptor (beta chain) was identified in a study of T cells after yellow fever vaccination. J lost 5 bases, V lost 3 bases, and 7 bases had no gene match. The germline V gene has CDR1 LNHDA and CDR2 SQIVND (reference sequence). This CDR3 is built from 16 residues. Study-wide results and limits: Researchers report a weaker secondary response that nonetheless peaked faster, day 5 versus 15. High-abundance clonotypes from the bulk population could contaminate FACS-sorted repertoires. Most clones from primary vaccination were detected again post-booster (approximately 97% CD4, 70% to 90% CD8).

Synthesis of TCR cDNA relied on 5'RACE template switching, which attached a universal primer site and UMIs. TCRdb called the 5' RACE reads again in MiXCR, with one record for every CDR3 protein. Altogether 160,000 or so distinct CDR3 sequences are present, more than 5.5% being singletons, with the ten largest covering under 3%. This clonotype was counted between two and nine times. Antigen: not known. The sample consisted of CD4+ T cells sorted from PBMCs, taken about 5 days after the first yellow fever vaccination. The rearrangement links TRBV19 to TRBJ2-2; 9 bases match TRBD1. This receptor was identified in a man between 18 and 29 years old who received the YFV17D yellow fever vaccine. The CDR3 nucleotides read TGTGCCAGTAGTATTAGACAGGGGGGAACAACCGGGGAGCTGTTTTTT. Its protein product is CASSIRQGGTTGELFF.